The TCR beta chain under discussion was sequenced for a study of blood T cell repertoires in COVID-19. Whole-study context: Sources were T cells, B-cell-depleted T cells, or PBMCs; the material itself was cDNA or gDNA.

Per the original data handling: It was from reference gene primer amplification that nucleated cell counts were estimated. Only in-frame clones appear in the TCRdb table, and some are missing; sequencing was by immunoSEQ multiplex PCR. The V and J calls and clone size are taken from that table; D and trimming were inferred from the DNA. The table includes 120,000 or so clones, more than 60% detected once. This sequence originates from a woman between 65 and 79 years old with acute or convalescent COVID-19. Sequencing input: peripheral blood.

This chain's CDR3 is CASSGLPGQTQYF. In nucleotides, the CDR3 is TGTGCCAGCAGTGGTTTGCCGGGACAGACCCAGTATTTT. The genes are TRBV25-1 and TRBJ2-3; TRBD1 matches at 7 bases. V lost 4 bases and J lost 12; bases outside the gene matches: 10. The CDR3 has 13 amino acids. The V gene's germline CDR1 is MGHDK and CDR2 SYGVNS.